This T cell receptor (beta chain) was sequenced in a study of blood T cell repertoires in COVID-19. The overall study: The study drew acute and convalescent COVID-19 samples from the United States, Italy and Spain.

This clone was counted once. This CDR3 comprises 17 residues. Deletions cut 0 bases from V and 0 bases from J, with 15 bases between. CDR1 and CDR2 (germline): SGHNT, YYREEE (reference sequence). TCRdb's table, derived via immunoSEQ multiplex PCR, lists solely in-frame clones and lacks some. Of about half a million clones listed, roughly 89% are singletons. The J gene is TRBJ1-2, the V gene TRBV5-4; tentatively, D is TRBD1 (5 bases). The receptor comes from a man between 18 and 29 years old with COVID-19, enrolled during active disease. Sequenced sample: peripheral blood. CDR3 amino acids: CASSLEAGDRTNYGYTF. Written as DNA, the CDR3 is TGTGCCAGCAGCTTGGAGGCCGGAGACAGAACTAACTATGGCTACACCTTC.